One sample yielded the 23 T cell receptor beta chains listed below, sequenced in a study of CD8 T cells in Susac syndrome. Random hexamers were used to reverse transcribe roughly 0.45 to 1 ug of RNA. MiXCR was run by TCRdb on the immunoSEQ multiplex PCR reads, yielding one entry per CDR3 protein. In the table there are roughly 200,000 distinct CDR3 sequences, about 93% of which are singletons. The specimen was CD4+ T cells from PBMCs. Receptor source: a human donor with Susac syndrome.

This clonotype has a single count. J is TRBJ2-3 and V is TRBV7-2; D might be TRBD1 or TRBD2, each matching 5 bases. CDR3 length equals 14 residues. Deletions cut 6 bases from V and 5 bases from J, with 15 bases between. Germline CDR1 is SGHTA and CDR2 is FQGNSA. The CDR3 DNA reads TGTGCCAGCAGTGGGGGTTTAGTGGTAGATACGCAGTATTTT. Protein sequence: CASSGGLVVDTQYF.

The V gene is TRBV5-1, the J gene TRBJ1-1; 7 nucleotides match TRBD1. The V segment lost 0 bases and the J segment 0 bases; nucleotides outside the gene matches: 5. The CDR3 contains 16 residues. CDR1 and CDR2 (germline): SGHRS, YFSETQ. CDR3 sequence: CASSLEAGQVNTEAFF. The CDR3 DNA reads TGCGCCAGCAGCTTGGAGGCCGGACAGGTGAACACTGAAGCTTTCTTT.

J is TRBJ2-1 and V is TRBV11-1; the match to TRBD1 covers 7 bases. This CDR3 is 13 amino acids long. Germline trimming cut 0 bases from V and 14 bases from J; bases unmatched to any gene: 7. Per germline, CDR1 SGHAT and CDR2 FQDESV (reference sequence). As DNA, the CDR3 is TGTGCCAGCAGCTTAGCGGGGACAGTGGTGGAGTTCTTC. It translates to CASSLAGTVVEFF. Full variable domain (rest looked up from reference TRBV11-1 and TRBJ2-1): EAEVAQSPRYKITEKSQAVAFWCDPISGHATLYWYRQILGQGPELLVQFQDESVVDDSQLPKDRFSAERLKGVDSTLKIQPAELGDSAMYLCASSLAGTVVEFFGPGTRLTVL.

This clonotype was recorded only once. The chain is built from TRBV30 and TRBJ1-2; D might be TRBD1 (6 bases). The ends were cut back, 1 base at V and 7 bases at J, with 7 bases in the middle. Germline-derived CDR1 and CDR2 are GTSNPN and SVGIG (reference sequence). The CDR3 sequence is 11 residues long. The CDR3 loop is CAWSEGGGYTF. The CDR3 DNA sequence: TGTGCCTGGAGTGAAGGGGGTGGCTACACCTTC. Drawing the rest from reference TRBV30 and TRBJ1-2, the complete variable domain is SQTIHQWPATLVQPVGSPLSLECTVEGTSNPNLYWYRQAAGRGLQLLFYSVGIGQISSEVPQNLSASRPQDRQFILSSKKLLLSDSGFYLCAWSEGGGYTFGSGTRLTVV.

The chain carries TRBV30 and TRBJ2-3, with a weak D call TRBD2 (5 bases). V gave up 1 base and J gave up 2 bases, with 7 bases separating them. The length of the CDR3 is 13 residues. Germline assignment: CDR1 GTSNPN and CDR2 SVGIG (reference sequence). The CDR3 sequence: CAWSGDYTDTQYF. For the CDR3, the DNA is TGTGCCTGGAGTGGAGACTACACAGATACGCAGTATTTT.

The CDR3 DNA sequence: TGTGCCAGCAGGTCGGGACACGGCTACGAGCAGTACTTC. It translates to CASRSGHGYEQYF. V gene TRBV12-3 or TRBV12-4 combines with J gene TRBJ2-7, with a tentative D call TRBD1 (6 bases). The CDR3 length is 13 residues. Trimming took 6 bases from V and 3 from J, leaving 12 bases between them.

The rearrangement links TRBV20-1 to TRBJ2-3, with 11 bases identical to TRBD2. The CDR3 length is 16 residues. The V gene end was trimmed by 5 bases and the J gene end by 6 bases; junction bases not matched to a gene: 13. Germline V gives CDR1 DFQATT, CDR2 SNEGSKA (reference sequence). CDR3 DNA sequence: TGCAGTGCTCAACCTAGCGGGAGGCCGATTAAGGATACGCAGTATTTT. It is translated as CSAQPSGRPIKDTQYF.

Only one count was recorded for this clonotype. V usage is TRBV20-1 and J usage is TRBJ1-2; D unclear. The CDR3 extends over 12 amino acids. The germline V gene encodes CDR1 DFQATT and CDR2 SNEGSKA (reference sequence). V was cut by 3 bases and J by 4 bases, with 9 bases left in between. The CDR3 DNA is TGCAGTGCTAGGATCTCAAGCTATGGCTACACCTTC. Its translation is CSARISSYGYTF.

The V gene is TRBV29-1, the J gene TRBJ1-4, with 8 nucleotides matching TRBD1. From germline, CDR1 is SQVTM and CDR2 ANQGSEA. The V segment lost 3 bases and the J segment 8 bases; nucleotides outside the gene matches: 11. The CDR3 extends over 15 amino acids. CDR3 sequence: CSVEGDDRGTEKLFF. The CDR3 DNA is TGCAGCGTTGAGGGGGATGACAGGGGAACGGAAAAACTGTTTTTT.

V gene TRBV20-1 combines with J gene TRBJ2-1; D possibly corresponds to TRBD2 (6 bases). Germline CDR1 DFQATT, CDR2 SNEGSKA (reference sequence). The CDR3 extends over 12 amino acids. The V gene lost 3 bases and the J gene lost 8 bases, with 11 bases spanning the gap. CDR3 protein: CSASGGNYEQFF. The CDR3, as DNA: TGCAGTGCTAGCGGGGGTAATTATGAGCAGTTCTTC.

This chain connects TRBV11-2 to TRBJ1-2, with no clear D. This CDR3 contains 16 residues. The germline V gene has CDR1 SGHAT and CDR2 FQNNGV. Deletions cut 0 bases from V and 8 bases from J, with 19 bases between. CDR3 in amino acids: CASSLDIPPGPRGYTF. The CDR3 coding sequence is TGTGCCAGCAGCTTAGATATCCCGCCAGGCCCCCGGGGCTACACCTTC.

The J gene is TRBJ1-3, the V gene TRBV23-1, with D tentatively TRBD1 (6 bases). TRBV23-1 is designated an ORF whose function remains uncertain. The CDR3 runs to 15 residues. Trimming cost V 5 bases and J 3 bases, with 14 bases left between them. The CDR3, as DNA: TGCGCCAGCAGTATAGGGACACTTGGTGGAAACACCATATATTTT. This sequence encodes CASSIGTLGGNTIYF.

The chain recombines TRBV19 with TRBJ2-7; 7 bases agree with TRBD1. The germline V gene has CDR1 LNHDA and CDR2 SQIVND (reference sequence). Germline trimming cut 5 bases from V and 0 bases from J; bases unmatched to any gene: 4. The CDR3 covers 14 residues. CDR3 bases: TGTGCCAGTAGTGAGACAGGGACCTCCTACGAGCAGTACTTC. Protein: CASSETGTSYEQYF.

This clonotype was counted once. The chain uses TRBV12-3 or TRBV12-4 and TRBJ2-5, with 12 positions matching TRBD2. The ends lost 5 bases at V and 8 bases at J; junction bases unmatched: 12. This CDR3 has 16 residues. The CDR3, as DNA: TGTGCCAGCAGTCCGGGGACTAGCGGGTCGGGAAAAACCCAGTACTTC. It specifies CASSPGTSGSGKTQYF.

The chain combines TRBV5-4 with TRBJ2-3; no clear D. V was pared by 1 base and J by 3 bases, with 12 bases between. The germline V gene has CDR1 SGHNT and CDR2 YYREEE (reference sequence). The CDR3 loop spans 15 amino acids. CDR3 nucleotide sequence: TGTGCCAGCAGCTTGCCGAACGGTCAGACAGATACGCAGTATTTT. Its translation is CASSLPNGQTDTQYF.

J is TRBJ1-1 and V is TRBV12-3 or TRBV12-4; D unclear. V dropped 6 bases and J dropped 9 bases, with 20 bases sitting between them. The CDR3 totals 14 residues. In DNA form, the CDR3 reads TGTGCCAGCAGCCGGGAGAACCGATGGGAGAAAGCTTTCTTT. It codes for CASSRENRWEKAFF.

This clonotype was seen a single time. The genes are TRBV20-1 and TRBJ2-5; TRBD2 matches 8 bases. The germline V gene has CDR1 DFQATT and CDR2 SNEGSKA (reference sequence). V was clipped by 1 base and J by 7 bases; unmatched bases: 8. CDR3 length equals 14 residues. CDR3 in amino acids: CSARVTGLVGTQYF. DNA for the CDR3: TGCAGTGCTAGAGTTACGGGACTAGTAGGGACCCAGTACTTC.

The chain carries TRBV3-1 and TRBJ2-3; the D gene is possibly TRBD2 (5 bases). This CDR3 is built from 16 residues. The germline V gene has CDR1 LGHDT and CDR2 YNNKEL (reference sequence). Trimming took 1 base from V and 3 from J, leaving 14 bases between them. CDR3 in amino acids: CASSQVEGAATDTQYF. The DNA of the CDR3 is TGTGCCAGCAGCCAAGTTGAGGGAGCGGCAACAGATACGCAGTATTTT.

The V and J genes are TRBV20-1 and TRBJ2-3; TRBD2 is a possible D gene (5 bases). CDR1 and CDR2 from the germline V gene are DFQATT and SNEGSKA (reference sequence). Trimming cost V 0 bases and J 2 bases, with 9 bases left between them. The CDR3 runs 14 residues. Written as DNA, the CDR3 is TGCAGTGCTAGAGACGGGAACCCCACAGATACGCAGTATTTT. Translating gives CSARDGNPTDTQYF.

The chain combines TRBV27 with TRBJ1-1; TRBD1 matches at 11 bases. The CDR3 extends over 16 amino acids. V lost 4 bases to trimming and J lost 0 bases; unmatched junction nucleotides: 4. Germline-derived CDR1 and CDR2 are MNHEY and SMNVEV (reference sequence). The CDR3 loop reads CASSWTGGLMNTEAFF. The CDR3 nucleotides read TGTGCCAGCAGTTGGACAGGGGGCCTTATGAACACTGAAGCTTTCTTT.

This rearrangement joins TRBV3-1 to TRBJ2-1; TRBD2 aligns across 9 bases. CDR1 is LGHDT and CDR2 is YNNKEL in the germline V gene (reference sequence). The CDR3 spans 17 residues. Trimming removed 3 bases from V and 7 bases from J; junction bases left unmatched: 13. The CDR3 spells CASSHSSAGGLGNEQFF. The DNA of the CDR3 is TGTGCCAGCAGCCACTCATCGGCGGGAGGGCTTGGGAATGAGCAGTTCTTC.

The chain has TRBV30 and TRBJ2-1; possible D gene TRBD2, 6 bases. The length of the CDR3 is 15 residues. Germline CDR1 GTSNPN, CDR2 SVGIG (reference sequence). The germline V and J ends were trimmed by 0 bases and 10 bases, with 19 bases remaining between them. CDR3 protein: CAWSVLVRSGAEQFF. The CDR3 nucleotides read TGTGCCTGGAGTGTACTCGTCCGTAGCGGTGCCGAGCAGTTCTTC.

The CDR3 DNA reads TGTGCCAGCACGGCGCTAGCTGGGGCCAACGTCCTGACTTTC. Its protein product is CASTALAGANVLTF. This sequence joins TRBV12-3 or TRBV12-4 and TRBJ2-6; D unresolved. V was pared by 7 bases and J by 2 bases, with 9 bases between. The CDR3 spans 14 residues.